This entry lists 23 T cell receptor beta chains sequenced from one sample in a study of T-cell memory formation after mild COVID-19. MiXCR was run by TCRdb on the 5' RACE reads, yielding one entry per CDR3 protein. The sample holds hundreds of thousands of distinct CDR3 sequences, over 15% seen once. The material sequenced was PBMCs or a T cell subset sorted from them (not recorded which). All receptors derive from a man aged 18 to 30 who had mild COVID-19 (a few samples of this study predate the infection). Cell type and time point are not known.

This clonotype was detected many times. The chain employs TRBV7-9 and TRBJ2-7, with no clear D. Trimming stripped 4 bases from V and 7 bases from J, with 11 bases between. Germline-derived CDR1 and CDR2 are SEHNR and FQNEAQ (reference sequence). The CDR3 totals 12 residues. CDR3 coding DNA: TGTGCCAGCAGCTGGGCGGCATATGAGCAGTACTTC. Amino acids: CASSWAAYEQYF.

This clonotype was detected many times. The V call is TRBV15, the J call TRBJ1-2; 8 bases align to TRBD1. Germline CDR1 LNHNV, CDR2 YYDKDF (reference sequence). CDR3 length: 15 residues. After removal of 5 bases from V and 5 bases from J, the junction contained 10 bases not matched to a gene. CDR3: CATSGFDRGDYGYTF. The CDR3 DNA is TGTGCCACCAGCGGTTTCGACAGGGGAGATTATGGCTACACCTTC. Full variable domain (remainder filled in from reference TRBV15 and TRBJ1-2): DAMVIQNPRYQVTQFGKPVTLSCSQTLNHNVMYWYQQKSSQAPKLLFHYYDKDFNNEADTPDNFQSRRPNTSFCFLDIRSPGLGDTAMYLCATSGFDRGDYGYTFGSGTRLTVV.

This clonotype was found a few times. The chain combines TRBV12-3 or TRBV12-4 with TRBJ1-2; no clear D gene. This CDR3 spans 13 amino acids. V lost 2 bases, J lost 6 bases, and 10 bases lay in between. The CDR3 reads CASSLRLWNGYTF. CDR3 in DNA: TGTGCCAGCAGTTTAAGGCTGTGGAATGGCTACACCTTC.

Only a few counts were recorded for this clonotype. J is TRBJ1-1 and V is TRBV5-1; perhaps TRBD1 as D (5 bases). The ends were cut back, 4 bases at V and 7 bases at J, with 23 bases in the middle. Germline assignment: CDR1 SGHRS and CDR2 YFSETQ. The CDR3 contains 16 residues. The CDR3 DNA reads TGCGCCAGCAGCGCCTCACCGGGACGACCCTTTAGTGAAGCTTTCTTT. It codes for CASSASPGRPFSEAFF.

This clonotype was picked up a small number of times. V gene TRBV7-9 combines with J gene TRBJ2-4; D possibly matches TRBD1 or TRBD2 (5 bases each). CDR3 length: 15 amino acids. The V gene's germline CDR1 is SEHNR and CDR2 FQNEAQ (reference sequence). Trimming removed 5 bases from V and 8 bases from J, with 19 bases in between. The CDR3 is CASSAKRNGGDIQYF. The CDR3 DNA is TGTGCCAGCAGCGCCAAGAGGAATGGGGGAGACATTCAGTACTTC.

The chain carries TRBV2 and TRBJ1-1; D is undetermined. Germline V gives CDR1 SNHLY, CDR2 FYNNEI. The CDR3 extends over 13 amino acids. The V end lost 4 bases, the J end lost 1 base, and 7 bases lay between the germline ends. The CDR3 bases are TGTGCCAGCAGTGCCCAGCAGAACACTGAAGCTTTCTTT. Translating gives CASSAQQNTEAFF. The full variable domain, its missing parts supplied by reference TRBV2 and TRBJ1-1, is EPEVTQTPSHQVTQMGQEVILRCVPISNHLYFYWYRQILGQKVEFLVSFYNNEISEKSEIFDDQFSVERPDGSNFTLKIRSTKLEDSAMYFCASSAQQNTEAFFGQGTRLTVV.

The CDR3 DNA is TGCGCCAGCAGCTTGCGGGGACAGCCTAAAAACATTCAGTACTTC. Amino acids: CASSLRGQPKNIQYF. This chain links TRBV5-1 with TRBJ2-4, with 7 nucleotides matching TRBD1. The J segment lost 4 bases and the V segment lost 1 base, leaving 5 bases of the junction unmatched. The CDR3 totals 15 residues. Germline CDR1 SGHRS, CDR2 YFSETQ.

This clonotype came up many times. The rearrangement uses TRBV7-2 and TRBJ1-5; D remains unclear. V gave up 1 base and J gave up 5 bases, with 6 bases separating them. The germline V gene has CDR1 SGHTA and CDR2 FQGNSA. The CDR3 has 13 residues. The CDR3 nucleotides are TGTGCCAGCAGCTTAGACCGATATCAGCCCCAGCATTTT. As protein: CASSLDRYQPQHF.

V usage is TRBV29-1 and J usage is TRBJ1-2; perhaps TRBD1 as D (5 bases). This CDR3 is 14 amino acids long. V lost 6 bases, J lost 4 bases, and 18 bases lay in between. Germline V gene sequence: CDR1 SQVTM, CDR2 ANQGSEA. CDR3 in amino acids: CSVPGAGLTYGYTF. CDR3 nucleotide sequence: TGCAGCGTCCCTGGGGCAGGGTTGACCTATGGCTACACCTTC.

This clonotype was seen at least ten times. The chain carries TRBV14 and TRBJ2-7; D is uncertain. CDR1 and CDR2 (germline): SGHDN, FVKESK. Trimming removed 8 bases at V and 6 bases at J, with 14 bases between. The CDR3 contains 12 residues. The CDR3 coding sequence is TGTGCCAGCGTTATGTCTGCACTCGAGCAGTACGTC. It specifies CASVMSALEQYV.

The rearrangement links TRBV20-1 to TRBJ2-1; D possibly matches TRBD1 or TRBD2 (5 bases each). This CDR3 contains 13 residues. V gave up 5 bases and J gave up 7 bases, with 15 bases separating them. Per the germline V gene, CDR1 is DFQATT and CDR2 is SNEGSKA (reference sequence). For the CDR3, the DNA is TGCAGTGCTTCCGGGACCCCATTTAATGAGCAGTTCTTC. Its translation is CSASGTPFNEQFF.

This clonotype was picked up a small number of times. V gene TRBV7-9 combines with J gene TRBJ2-6; tentatively, D is TRBD2 (6 bases). The CDR3 is 16 amino acids. Trimming removed 4 bases from V and 2 bases from J, with 12 bases in between. The germline V gene encodes CDR1 SEHNR and CDR2 FQNEAQ (reference sequence). The CDR3 region has the DNA TGTGCCAGCAGCTCAGAGGAGGGTGCTGGGGCCAACGTCCTGACTTTC. It translates to CASSSEEGAGANVLTF.

This clonotype was observed a few times. The chain has TRBV10-3 and TRBJ2-2; D is uncertain. Germline CDR1 reads ENHRY; CDR2 reads SYGVKD. The CDR3 totals 13 residues. V was shortened by 4 bases and J by 6 bases, with 9 bases between the two germline ends. CDR3 in amino acids: CAISGLGAGELFF. CDR3 nucleotides: TGTGCCATCAGTGGCTTGGGCGCCGGGGAGCTGTTTTTT.

CDR3 residues: CSARAASTDTQYF. The CDR3 DNA reads as TGCAGTGCTAGGGCAGCTAGCACAGATACGCAGTATTTT. This chain joins TRBV20-1 and TRBJ2-3; D unclear. Trimming took off 3 bases at V and 0 bases at J, with 7 bases between the two ends. The CDR3 extends over 13 amino acids. Germline CDR1 reads DFQATT; CDR2 reads SNEGSKA (reference sequence).

Concerning this clonotype: The junction does not match germline at one end; this may be a read error. The chain links TRBV5-1 to TRBJ1-1; D is ambiguous. The CDR3 extends over 13 amino acids. The germline V gene has CDR1 SGHRS and CDR2 YFSETQ. This CDR3 reads CASSLASGWELVF. The DNA of the CDR3 is TGCGCCAGCAGCTTGGCCAGTGGGTGGGAGCTGGTCTTT.

In this sample, this clonotype turned up a few times. The chain carries TRBV5-1 and TRBJ2-5; 8 positions agree with TRBD2. The CDR3 consists of 17 residues. Germline values: CDR1 SGHRS, CDR2 YFSETQ. V lost 6 bases, J lost 1 base, and 14 bases stayed unmatched. The CDR3 loop reads CASTSWRGAGGQETQYF. CDR3 DNA: TGCGCCAGCACCTCTTGGCGAGGGGCGGGGGGCCAAGAGACCCAGTACTTC. Filled out from reference TRBV5-1 and TRBJ2-5, the complete variable domain reads KAGVTQTPRYLIKTRGQQVTLSCSPISGHRSVSWYQQTPGQGLQFLFEYFSETQRNKGNFPGRFSGRQFSNSRSEMNVSTLELGDSALYLCASTSWRGAGGQETQYFGPGTRLLVL.

This chain links TRBV5-4 with TRBJ2-5, with 11 positions matching TRBD1. In germline, CDR1 is SGHNT, CDR2 YYREEE (reference sequence). The trim removed 10 bases at V and 3 bases at J, leaving 11 bases unmatched. CDR3 length: 15 residues. CDR3 in amino acids: CAWTGGFEAEETQYF. DNA of the CDR3: TGTGCCTGGACAGGGGGCTTTGAAGCGGAAGAGACCCAGTACTTC.

The chain combines TRBV12-5 with TRBJ1-5, with 11 bases aligning to TRBD1. In germline, CDR1 is LGHNT, CDR2 FRNRAP. CDR3 length: 15 residues. The ends lost 3 bases at V and 6 bases at J; junction bases unmatched: 4. The CDR3, as DNA: TGTGCTAGTGGTTTCGGGACAGGGGGTAGTCAGCCCCAGCATTTT. This codes for CASGFGTGGSQPQHF.

V usage is TRBV6-5 and J usage is TRBJ2-7; D is possibly TRBD1 (6 bases). The CDR3 contains 13 residues. The V and J ends lost 6 bases and 2 bases respectively, with 11 bases between them. CDR1 is MNHEY and CDR2 is SVGAGI in the germline V gene. The CDR3 reads CASRDRRTYEQYV. The CDR3 bases are TGTGCCAGCAGGGACAGACGCACCTACGAGCAGTACGTC.

This clonotype appeared a few times. V usage is TRBV7-9 and J usage is TRBJ1-2; 7 positions agree with TRBD1. V gave up 3 bases and J gave up 6 bases; unmatched junction bases: 4. Germline V gives CDR1 SEHNR, CDR2 FQNEAQ (reference sequence). This CDR3 is 13 amino acids long. CDR3 coding DNA: TGTGCCAGCAGCTTCCAGGGGGAGGATGGCTACACCTTC. It codes for CASSFQGEDGYTF. Full variable domain (outside the CDR3, taken from reference TRBV7-9 and TRBJ1-2): DTGVSQNPRHKITKRGQNVTFRCDPISEHNRLYWYRQTLGQGPEFLTYFQNEAQLEKSRLLSDRFSAERPKGSFSTLEIQRTEQGDSAMYLCASSFQGEDGYTFGSGTRLTVV.

The chain has TRBV20-1 and TRBJ2-7, with D tentatively TRBD2 (5 bases). Germline V gene data show CDR1 as DFQATT and CDR2 as SNEGSKA (reference sequence). The V gene lost 0 bases and the J gene lost 6 bases, with 9 bases spanning the gap. CDR3 length: 12 amino acids. CDR3 residues: CSARDPTTEQYF. CDR3 sequence (DNA): TGCAGTGCTAGAGATCCGACTACCGAGCAGTACTTC.

V gene TRBV5-1 combines with J gene TRBJ2-1, with TRBD2 matching over 10 bases. The V gene's germline CDR1 is SGHRS and CDR2 YFSETQ. The V segment lost 3 bases and the J segment 1 base; nucleotides outside the gene matches: 4. The CDR3 contains 16 residues. CDR3 loop: CASSSPSGGSYNEQFF. CDR3 coding DNA: TGCGCCAGCAGCTCCCCTAGCGGGGGATCCTACAATGAGCAGTTCTTC.

Only a few counts were recorded for this clonotype. This chain links TRBV12-3 or TRBV12-4 with TRBJ1-2, with D unclear. Trimming cost V 8 bases and J 2 bases, with 6 bases left between them. The CDR3 covers 11 residues. For the CDR3, the DNA is TGTGCCAGCGGCTCGAACTATGGCTACACCTTC. Translating gives CASGSNYGYTF.